This T cell receptor beta chain was found in a study of regulatory T cells in long-lasting Graves disease (dated by TCRdb to the early 2020s). For context, the study as a whole: In the newly diagnosed Graves' disease group, patients had been taking antithyroid drugs for less than 3 months. Peripheral blood TCR sequencing and RNA sequencing compared persistent Graves' disease patients with newly diagnosed Graves' disease patients. The study took place in China and was registered as a clinical trial. A total of around 35 samples were covered by TCR sequencing, comprising approximately 13 persistent and roughly 20 newly diagnosed Graves' disease patients.

The full study reports these points: Lower TCR Shannon entropy and fewer highly expanded clones were observed in persistent Graves' disease patients than in newly diagnosed patients, which suggested clonal expansion. The small sample size was acknowledged by the authors as a limitation that may reduce accuracy. Sequencing and analysis were limited to the TCR beta chain. A larger number of public clonotypes was shared among persistent patients (more than 2,500) than among newly diagnosed patients (roughly 970). Because the primary lesion, thyroid tissue, could not be accessed, the study looked at peripheral blood alone.

The library was produced with multiplex PCR. The instrument given in TCRdb is Illumina HiSeq 4000. CDR3 regions were amplified by Arm-PCR with iRepertoire HTBI primers to construct TCR beta libraries. Gel purification was performed on PCR products prior to sequencing. For the original study's pipeline: A total of fewer than 65 TRBV and some 15 TRBJ segments were identified across samples and were used for gene usage analysis of CDR3 amino acid clonotypes. Filtered high-quality paired reads were merged into contigs using COPE and FqMerger. BLAST was used to align contigs to IMGT TRBV, TRBD and TRBJ reference genes, and CDR3 was defined according to IMGT. Clonotypes above 0.1% frequency were classified as highly expanded clones. Shannon entropy was used to measure repertoire diversity, and the Gini coefficient was used to measure V-J evenness. Clonotypes shared by more than one individual were considered public. TCRdb took the public reads, trimmed them with fastp at Q25, ran MiXCR for clone calling and kept in-frame beta chains. Entries are consolidated by CDR3 protein sequence, retaining the most common genes and DNA. The V and J calls and clone size are TCRdb's, not the authors'. Here the sample has about 330,000 distinct CDR3 sequences; 16% occur a single time. Jointly, the top ten make up roughly 21% of the sample.

This clonotype was detected ten times or more. It lacks a known antigen. Base-call qualities are not available, and no considerably larger clone is one nucleotide away. Taken with the paper, the label for time point translates to: newly diagnosed GD, antithyroid drugs for less than 3 months. RNA was extracted from PBMCs in TRIzol for both TCR sequencing and RNA sequencing. The diagnosis of Graves' disease followed American Thyroid Association guidelines. Patients were recruited from an endocrinology department in Xi'an, China. Each patient gave 7 to 9.5 milliliters of peripheral blood, collected in an EDTA anticoagulant tube. Ficoll Paque Plus density gradient separation was used to isolate PBMCs, and no additional T cell sorting was done. An Agilent 2100 Bioanalyzer and agarose gel were used to assess RNA quality, and a NanoDrop 2000 was used to measure RNA concentration. This sample was shared with a second study, whose subject was T cells in Graves' hyperthyroidism and ophthalmopathy. The second investigation adds: Graves' hyperthyroidism was defined as stable when no progression to ophthalmopathy occurred over 18 months of follow-up. The hyperthyroidism patients were between 18 and 65 years old and newly diagnosed, with a disease duration of less than 2 months. Any patient with an uncontrolled infection, another autoimmune disease, pregnancy or lactation was excluded. Diagnoses were established on the basis of clinical symptoms, serum thyroxine and TRAb, thyroid ultrasound, and orbital computed tomography. A first-round RT-PCR of the TCR CDR3 used the HTBI primer set with the Qiagen OneStep RT-PCR kit. Most expanded thyroid clonotypes (frequency above 0.001) were also detected in blood, a finding suggesting that blood repertoires may reflect thyroid immune responses. A 13 V-J signature model separated ophthalmopathy from stable hyperthyroidism, with around 90% sensitivity and approximately 81% specificity in cross-validation and 80%/75% in testing. During validation, the model predicted progression to ophthalmopathy a median of around six months ahead of onset, with around 71% sensitivity and 72.22% specificity. To identify TCR V-J signatures that set the groups apart, the researchers used a discovery cohort of approximately 98 patients, made up of around 40 with Graves' ophthalmopathy and about 60 with stable Graves' hyperthyroidism. Prospective prediction of ophthalmopathy was tested in an independent validation cohort of 18 to 20 hyperthyroidism patients and around 16 patients who later progressed to ophthalmopathy. The roughly 100 discovery patients were randomly divided into training and test sets at a 7:3 ratio. In six Graves' hyperthyroidism patients, the study also compared T-cell repertoires from thyroid tissue with T-cell repertoires from blood. After blood sampling, hyperthyroidism patients were treated with methimazole at a starting dose of 30 mg daily, and ophthalmopathy patients were treated with high-dose intravenous methylprednisolone. Libraries were constructed in a second round of multiplex PCR, after which size selection and purification were carried out. The libraries were sequenced on an Illumina HiSeq2000 using paired-end 100 bp reads. SOAPnuke was used to process the raw data, with reads discarded if the reads contained adapters or uncalled bases, had a mean Phred below 15, or lacked an exact constant-primer or identifier match. COPE v1.2.5 was used to merge the high-quality paired reads, and each unique nucleotide sequence was defined as a clonotype. MiTCR v1.1 was used to align the clonotypes against IMGT TRBV, TRBD and TRBJ reference segments. The analysis included only V-J combinations with a frequency above 0.0001, which together covered more than 99% of the repertoires. The TCS score was defined as the ratio of F50 (clonal expansion) to E x V (chaos), calculated using BLOSUM62-based TCRdist between CDR3 peptides within each V-J. Welch's t-statistics and random forest reduced 514 V-J features to some 14, which were used in a naive Bayes classifier (R e1071). No statistical method was used to set the sample size in advance, and investigators knew the group allocation. TCR Vbeta CDR3 sequencing of 130 to 150 peripheral blood samples (under 45 ophthalmopathy, roughly 72 hyperthyroidism and about 17 progressor patients) is reported in the paper.

This TCR was recovered from a young woman with Graves disease. Donor details come from another sample of the same person, matched by shared clones. This material consisted of peripheral blood mononuclear cells (PBMCs), taken at new diagnosis, from a patient treated with antithyroid drugs.

The CDR3 protein is CASSRRGPGDGYTF. The base sequence is TGTGCCAGCAGCCGGCGGGGGCCTGGCGATGGCTACACCTTC. The rearrangement joined TRBV5-5 to TRBJ1-2, and TRBD1 may be the D gene, going by 6 matching bases. The CDR3 runs 14 amino acids, cysteine and phenylalanine included. Only the CDR3 part of the read is kept: 42 bases, read in frame from the first base. CDR1 is given as SGHKS and CDR2 as YYEKEE, both from the germline V gene (reference sequence). Trimming at the junction amounts to 4 bases on V and 6 bases on J, and the germline ends lie 16 bases apart.